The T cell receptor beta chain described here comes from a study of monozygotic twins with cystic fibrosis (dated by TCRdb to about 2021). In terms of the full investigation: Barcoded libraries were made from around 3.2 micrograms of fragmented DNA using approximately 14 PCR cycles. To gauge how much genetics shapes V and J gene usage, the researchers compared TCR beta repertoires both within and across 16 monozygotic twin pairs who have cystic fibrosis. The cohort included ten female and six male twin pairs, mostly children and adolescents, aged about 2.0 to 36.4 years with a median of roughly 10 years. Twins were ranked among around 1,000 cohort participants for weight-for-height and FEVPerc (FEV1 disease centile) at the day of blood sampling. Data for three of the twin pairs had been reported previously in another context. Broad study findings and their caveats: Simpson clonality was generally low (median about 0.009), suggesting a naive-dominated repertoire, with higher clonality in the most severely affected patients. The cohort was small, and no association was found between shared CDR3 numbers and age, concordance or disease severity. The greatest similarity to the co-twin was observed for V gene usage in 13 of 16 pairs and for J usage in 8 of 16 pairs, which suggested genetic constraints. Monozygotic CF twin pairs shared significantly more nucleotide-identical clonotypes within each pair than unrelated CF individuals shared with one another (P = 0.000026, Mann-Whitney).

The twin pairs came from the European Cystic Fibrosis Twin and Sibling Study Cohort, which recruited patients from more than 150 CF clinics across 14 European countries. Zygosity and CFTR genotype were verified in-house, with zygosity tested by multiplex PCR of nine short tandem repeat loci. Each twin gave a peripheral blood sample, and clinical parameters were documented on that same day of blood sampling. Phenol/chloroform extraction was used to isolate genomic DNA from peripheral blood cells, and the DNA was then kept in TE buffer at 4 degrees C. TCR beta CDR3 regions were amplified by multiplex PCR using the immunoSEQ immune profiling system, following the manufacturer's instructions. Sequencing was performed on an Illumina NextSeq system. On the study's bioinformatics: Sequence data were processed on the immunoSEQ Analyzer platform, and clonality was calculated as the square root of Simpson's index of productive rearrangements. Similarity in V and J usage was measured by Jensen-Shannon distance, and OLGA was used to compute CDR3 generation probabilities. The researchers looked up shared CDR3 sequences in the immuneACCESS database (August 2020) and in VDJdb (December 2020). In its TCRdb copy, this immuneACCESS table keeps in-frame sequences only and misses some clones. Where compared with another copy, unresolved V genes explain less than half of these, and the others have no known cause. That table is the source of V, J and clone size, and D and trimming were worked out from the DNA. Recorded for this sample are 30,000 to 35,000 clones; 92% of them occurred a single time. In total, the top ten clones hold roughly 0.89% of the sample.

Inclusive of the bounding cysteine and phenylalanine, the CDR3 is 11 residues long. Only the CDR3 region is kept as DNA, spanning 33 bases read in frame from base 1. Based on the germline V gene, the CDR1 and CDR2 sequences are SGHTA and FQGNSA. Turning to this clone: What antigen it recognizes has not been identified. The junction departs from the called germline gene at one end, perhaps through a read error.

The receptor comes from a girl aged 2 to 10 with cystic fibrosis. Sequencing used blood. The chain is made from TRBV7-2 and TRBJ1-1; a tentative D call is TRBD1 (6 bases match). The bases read TGTGCCGGCAGGGGCAACACTGAAGCTTTCTTT. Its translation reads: CAGRGNTEAFF.